Below are 18 T cell receptor beta chains sequenced from a single sample in a study of T cell therapy after organ transplantation. The protocol was immunoSEQ multiplex PCR, while the TCRdb copy is restricted to in-frame clones and leaves out a portion. The top ten clones hold 29% of a sample with thousands of clones, roughly 79% of them seen once. These receptors have no identified antigens. This specimen was CD8+ T cells from blood, taken before autologous CMV-specific T cell therapy. These receptors originate from a human patient who had received a solid organ transplant and had CMV disease.

This clone was detected a few times. Other DNA sequences from this sample encode an identical CDR3 as well. This rearrangement joins TRBV2 to TRBJ1-5; no clear D. Trimming removed 3 bases from V and 1 base from J, with 10 bases in between. In germline, CDR1 is SNHLY, CDR2 FYNNEI. The CDR3 extends over 15 amino acids. The CDR3 protein is CASSEIGRSNQPQHF. In nucleotides, the CDR3 is TGTGCCAGCAGTGAGATTGGAAGGAGCAATCAGCCCCAGCATTTT.

The gene calls are TRBV27 and TRBJ2-3; no firm D call. The CDR3 covers 14 residues. Trimming left V 6 bases short and J 3 bases short, with 13 bases between. Germline V gene data show CDR1 as MNHEY and CDR2 as SMNVEV (reference sequence). CDR3 in amino acids: CASSPGFGTDTQYF. The CDR3 coding sequence is TGTGCCAGCAGCCCAGGATTCGGGACAGATACGCAGTATTTT.

J is TRBJ2-7 and V is TRBV19; 7 bases line up with TRBD2. J was trimmed by 2 bases and V by 3 bases; bases with no gene match: 4. The germline CDR1 and CDR2 sequences are LNHDA and SQIVND (reference sequence). The CDR3 extends over 14 amino acids. This CDR3 reads CASSIERGTYEQYF. The CDR3 coding sequence is TGTGCCAGTAGTATTGAGCGGGGAACCTACGAGCAGTACTTC.

In this sample, this clone turned up a few times. The V call is TRBV27, the J call TRBJ1-5; D possibly corresponds to TRBD1 (6 bases). V lost 2 bases and J 4 bases, leaving 9 bases between the germline ends. The CDR3 runs to 14 residues. CDR1 is MNHEY and CDR2 is SMNVEV in the germline V gene (reference sequence). The CDR3, as DNA: TGTGCCAGCAGTTTAGAGCAGGGGAATCAGCCCCAGCATTTT. This sequence encodes CASSLEQGNQPQHF.

CDR3 loop: CASSEVLGLEYEQYF. CDR3 bases: TGTGCCAGCAGTGAAGTTTTGGGACTGGAATACGAGCAGTACTTC. The J gene is TRBJ2-7, the V gene TRBV6-1; D perhaps matches TRBD2 (6 bases). Trimming cost V 1 base and J 4 bases, with 14 bases left between them. The CDR3 sequence is 15 residues long. Germline CDR1 reads MNHNS; CDR2 reads SASEGT.

The chain couples TRBV7-9 to TRBJ1-1; the D is unclear. The CDR3 is 16 amino acids. Trimming pared 5 bases from V and 0 bases from J, leaving 16 bases between. Per germline, CDR1 SEHNR and CDR2 FQNEAQ (reference sequence). The CDR3 DNA reads as TGTGCCAGCAGCCATCGGCCAGAGAACATGAACACTGAAGCTTTCTTT. This codes for CASSHRPENMNTEAFF.

This clone has a handful of counts. This sequence joins TRBV5-1 and TRBJ1-1, with a tentative D call TRBD1 (5 bases). The V and J ends lost 4 bases and 3 bases respectively, with 16 bases between them. The CDR3 sequence is 15 residues long. Looked up from germline, CDR1 is SGHRS and CDR2 is YFSETQ. CDR3 bases: TGCGCCAGCAGCATCGGGACGCCGGGGGACACTGAAGCTTTCTTT. Encoded protein: CASSIGTPGDTEAFF.

The CDR3 region has the DNA TGTGCCAGCAGCCAGATGGGGGCCTACGAGCAGTACGTC. Residues: CASSQMGAYEQYV. This chain connects TRBV7-9 to TRBJ2-7; D may match TRBD1 or TRBD2 (5 bases each). The CDR3 is 13 amino acids. Between the trimmed V and J ends, which lost 5 bases and 2 bases, there was a span of 10 bases. The V gene's germline CDR1 is SEHNR and CDR2 FQNEAQ (reference sequence).

As for this clone: A much bigger clone sits one base away, suggesting this may be a read error. The chain joins TRBV7-9 to TRBJ2-7; D possibly matches TRBD1 or TRBD2 (5 bases each). The CDR3 runs 14 residues. In germline, CDR1 is SEHNR, CDR2 FQNEAQ (reference sequence). Trimming shortened V by 0 bases and J by 7 bases, and 13 bases separated the two germline ends. The CDR3 DNA follows: TGTGCCAGCAGCTTAGCGAATGAGGGGTGGGAGCAGTACGTC. Protein product: CASSLANEGWEQYV.

J is TRBJ2-7 and V is TRBV2; TRBD1 might be the D (6 bases). The CDR3 covers 13 residues. V lost 7 bases and J 0 bases, leaving 10 bases between the germline ends. Germline CDR1 SNHLY, CDR2 FYNNEI. The CDR3 sequence: CASKWTVSYEQYF. CDR3 nucleotides: TGTGCCAGCAAGTGGACAGTCTCCTACGAGCAGTACTTC.

This clone has just one count. This rearrangement joins TRBV11-2 to TRBJ2-7; maybe TRBD2 (5 bases). The germline CDR1 and CDR2 sequences are SGHAT and FQNNGV. Trimming pared 6 bases from V and 6 bases from J, leaving 9 bases between. The CDR3 covers 11 residues. The CDR3, as DNA: TGTGCCAGCAGTACGGGAAGCGAGCAGTACTTC. Its translation is CASSTGSEQYF.

V is TRBV20-1 and J is TRBJ2-5, with D possibly being TRBD1 or TRBD2 (5 bases each). CDR3 length equals 11 residues. CDR1 and CDR2 (germline): DFQATT, SNEGSKA (reference sequence). Trimming shortened V by 5 bases and J by 5 bases, and 9 bases separated the two germline ends. DNA of the CDR3: TGCAGTGCTCACTGGGGGGAGACCCAGTACTTC. Translated: CSAHWGETQYF.

Relative to its sample, this clone is medium-sized (0.01 to 0.1%). The chain recombines TRBV7-9 with TRBJ2-5; 7 bases are a match to TRBD2. CDR1 is SEHNR and CDR2 is FQNEAQ in the germline V gene (reference sequence). V gave up 5 bases and J gave up 2 bases; unmatched junction bases: 8. The CDR3 has 15 amino acids. CDR3 residues: CASSSTGTIQETQYF. For the CDR3, the DNA is TGTGCCAGCAGCAGCACCGGGACTATACAAGAGACCCAGTACTTC. Full variable domain (missing parts from reference TRBV7-9 and TRBJ2-5): DTGVSQNPRHKITKRGQNVTFRCDPISEHNRLYWYRQTLGQGPEFLTYFQNEAQLEKSRLLSDRFSAERPKGSFSTLEIQRTEQGDSAMYLCASSSTGTIQETQYFGPGTRLLVL.

The V and J genes are TRBV7-9 and TRBJ1-3, with TRBD1 as a possible D gene (5 bases). From germline, CDR1 is SEHNR and CDR2 FQNEAQ (reference sequence). Trimming shortened V by 5 bases and J by 2 bases, and 19 bases separated the two germline ends. The CDR3 consists of 17 residues. In DNA, the CDR3 is TGTGCCAGCAGCCTGTTGATGGGGGGAGCTCCTGGAAACACCATATATTTT. Protein product: CASSLLMGGAPGNTIYF.

The rearrangement links TRBV25-1 to TRBJ2-7; TRBD2 matches 12 bases. The CDR3 runs to 15 residues. Losses at the gene ends were 5 bases for V and 6 bases for J; bases not matched to a gene: 8. CDR1 and CDR2 (germline): MGHDK, SYGVNS. The CDR3 sequence: CASSSRTSGTGEQYF. The CDR3 coding sequence is TGTGCCAGCAGTAGTCGGACTAGCGGGACCGGCGAGCAGTACTTC.

The V gene is TRBV6-5, the J gene TRBJ2-3; D possibly matches TRBD1 or TRBD2 (5 bases each). Germline V gene data show CDR1 as MNHEY and CDR2 as SVGAGI. The V end lost 7 bases, the J end lost 4 bases, and 12 bases lay between the germline ends. The CDR3 contains 13 residues. As DNA, the CDR3 is TGTGCCAGCAATAAAGGGGAGTCAGATACGCAGTATTTT. It encodes CASNKGESDTQYF.

The J gene is TRBJ2-3, the V gene TRBV5-1, with TRBD1 matching over 8 bases. The J segment lost 1 base and the V segment lost 4 bases, leaving 2 bases of the junction unmatched. The CDR3 spans 14 residues. CDR1 SGHRS and CDR2 YFSETQ come from the germline V gene. CDR3 bases: TGCGCCAGCAGCCCGGACAGGGGCACAGATACGCAGTATTTT. Translated: CASSPDRGTDTQYF.

This chain connects TRBV7-9 to TRBJ2-1; D possibly corresponds to TRBD1 (5 bases). Trimming stripped 11 bases from V and 8 bases from J, with 13 bases between. The CDR3 covers 11 residues. CDR1 and CDR2 (germline): SEHNR, FQNEAQ (reference sequence). The CDR3 nucleotides are TGTGCCGGCAAGGGGCTCGATGAGCAGTTCTTC. It specifies CAGKGLDEQFF.